Below, 13 T cell receptor beta chains from the same sample are listed, as sequenced in a study of blood T cell repertoires in COVID-19. TCRdb's copy holds only in-frame clones and misses some; the assay was immunoSEQ multiplex PCR. Among roughly 250,000 clones listed, approximately 89% were seen once. The sample taken for sequencing was PBMCs or T cells enriched from blood (not recorded which). Every receptor here comes from a woman aged 40 to 50 with acute COVID-19.

This clone occurred once. The chain's CDR3 is CASSLLADAYNEQFF. CDR3 sequence (DNA): TGTGCCAGCAGCTTACTAGCGGATGCCTACAATGAGCAGTTCTTC. The gene calls are TRBV5-6 and TRBJ2-1, with 8 bases identical to TRBD2. The CDR3 contains 15 residues. Germline-derived CDR1 and CDR2 are SGHDT and YYEEEE. V gave up 2 bases and J gave up 2 bases; unmatched junction bases: 3.

The rearrangement links TRBV4-3 to TRBJ2-1, with D uncertain. CDR3 length equals 15 residues. Per germline, CDR1 LGHNA and CDR2 YSLEER. Trimming removed 0 bases from V and 3 bases from J, with 9 bases in between. The CDR3 sequence is CASSQDRTVYNEQFF. DNA of the CDR3: TGCGCCAGCAGCCAAGATCGTACAGTCTACAATGAGCAGTTCTTC.

V usage is TRBV9 and J usage is TRBJ2-5, with 11 bases identical to TRBD1. This CDR3 has 15 amino acids. The trim removed 2 bases at V and 5 bases at J, leaving 5 bases unmatched. Germline CDR1 reads SGDLS; CDR2 reads YYNGEE. CDR3 protein: CASSVRDRGMETQYF. As DNA, the CDR3 is TGTGCCAGCAGCGTCCGGGACAGGGGGATGGAGACCCAGTACTTC.

V gene TRBV28 combines with J gene TRBJ2-7; D possibly corresponds to TRBD2 (5 bases). Trimming removed 3 bases from V and 4 bases from J, with 13 bases in between. Germline V gene lookup returns CDR1 MDHEN and CDR2 SYDVKM. The CDR3 totals 14 residues. Written as DNA, the CDR3 is TGTGCCAGCAGTTTCTGGGGAGAGGCGTACGAGCAGTACTTC. It specifies CASSFWGEAYEQYF.

The chain uses TRBV21-1 and TRBJ2-1; the table gives TRBD1 as D, unverified against the DNA. TRBV21-1 is reported as a pseudogene. This CDR3 spans 16 amino acids. In DNA, the CDR3 is TGTGCCAGCAGCGATTGGACAGGCGTAGGTGGCAATGAGCAGTTCTTC. This sequence encodes CASSDWTGVGGNEQFF.

The gene calls are TRBV24-1 and TRBJ2-1, with 8 nucleotides matching TRBD2. The CDR3 loop spans 18 amino acids. Germline lookup yields CDR1 KGHDR and CDR2 SFDVKD. With 3 bases clipped from V and 3 bases from J, the junction kept 12 bases outside the gene matches. CDR3 in DNA: TGTGCCACCAGTGATCCCCCCGGGGCGGGAGGCTTCTACAATGAGCAGTTCTTC. Residues: CATSDPPGAGGFYNEQFF.

This chain links TRBV3-1 (or the pseudogene TRBV3-2) with TRBJ2-7; D gene uncertain. Trimming cost V 0 bases and J 0 bases, with 18 bases left between them. Looked up from germline, CDR1 is LGHDT and CDR2 is YNNKEL (reference sequence). The CDR3 totals 18 residues. CDR3 in DNA: TGTGCCAGCAGCCAAGAGTCTTACTTGGGCACCTCCTCCTACGAGCAGTACTTC. Translating it yields CASSQESYLGTSSYEQYF.

This clone showed up just a few times. The chain has TRBV3-1 (or the pseudogene TRBV3-2) and TRBJ2-1; D may be TRBD2 (6 bases). V was pared by 5 bases and J by 8 bases, with 25 bases between. CDR1 is LGHDT and CDR2 is YNNKEL in the germline V gene (reference sequence). The CDR3 is made up of 17 amino acids. CDR3 sequence (DNA): TGTGCCAGCAGCGTTCCTTGGGGGGAGAACAGTATGGATGAGCAGTTCTTC. Translated, it gives CASSVPWGENSMDEQFF.

The genes are TRBV4-1 and TRBJ1-5; TRBD1 agrees at 8 bases. This CDR3 has 18 residues. V was clipped by 2 bases and J by 4 bases; unmatched bases: 13. Germline values: CDR1 MGHRA, CDR2 YSYEKL. The CDR3 DNA sequence: TGCGCCAGCAGCCAATTAACCTACCGGACAGGGAGTAATCAGCCCCAGCATTTT. Its protein is CASSQLTYRTGSNQPQHF.

The chain couples TRBV5-4 to TRBJ2-7; TRBD2 might be the D (6 bases). CDR1 and CDR2 from the germline V gene are SGHNT and YYREEE (reference sequence). The CDR3 contains 15 residues. Trimming shortened V by 0 bases and J by 3 bases, and 13 bases separated the two germline ends. DNA for the CDR3: TGTGCCAGCAGCTTGGCAGGGACTCCAAGCTACGAGCAGTACTTC. Amino acids: CASSLAGTPSYEQYF. Full variable domain (outside the CDR3, taken from reference TRBV5-4 and TRBJ2-7): ETGVTQSPTHLIKTRGQQVTLRCSSQSGHNTVSWYQQALGQGPQFIFQYYREEENGRGNFPPRFSGLQFPNYSSELNVNALELDDSALYLCASSLAGTPSYEQYFGPGTRLTVT.

This clone was observed a single time. This chain connects TRBV11-2 to TRBJ2-1; a possible D gene is TRBD2 (6 bases). From germline, CDR1 is SGHAT and CDR2 FQNNGV. V was shortened by 4 bases and J by 1 base, with 14 bases between the two germline ends. The CDR3 length is 16 residues. CDR3 bases: TGTGCCAGCAGCTCGGGACTCCTACCTTCCTACAATGAGCAGTTCTTC. Translation gives CASSSGLLPSYNEQFF.

DNA of the CDR3: TGTGCCAGCAGTTTAAACAGGAACTATGGCTACACCTTC. Its protein is CASSLNRNYGYTF. The V gene is TRBV12-3 or TRBV12-4, the J gene TRBJ1-2, with D perhaps matching TRBD1 (5 bases). The CDR3 is 13 residues long. The V and J ends lost 2 bases and 2 bases respectively, with 6 bases between them.

CDR3 sequence (DNA): TGCGCCAGCAGCCCGACCGGGACTAAGACCTACAATGAGCAGTTCTTC. Residues: CASSPTGTKTYNEQFF. The rearrangement uses TRBV5-1 and TRBJ2-1, with TRBD2 matching 7 bases. With V trimmed by 4 bases and J by 2 bases, 9 bases remained unmatched. CDR1 is SGHRS, CDR2 YFSETQ, per germline. This CDR3 spans 16 amino acids.